This entry is about one T cell receptor beta chain. There are a few counts of this clonotype. This receptor's antigen is unknown. No clone much larger than this one lies a single base away; base qualities are absent. Amplification of TCR beta CDR3 regions was carried out from RNA transcripts. The first round of RT-PCR for the TCR CDR3 was performed with the HTBI primer set and the Qiagen OneStep RT-PCR kit. Libraries were constructed in a second round of multiplex PCR, after which size selection and purification were performed. The libraries were sequenced on an Illumina HiSeq2000 using paired-end 100 bp reads. In the authors' own workflow: SOAPnuke was used to process the raw data, with reads discarded if the reads contained adapters or uncalled bases, had a mean Phred below 15, or lacked an exact constant-primer or identifier match. COPE v1.2.5 was used to merge the high-quality paired reads, and each unique nucleotide sequence was defined as a clonotype. MiTCR v1.1 was used to align clonotypes to the IMGT TRBV, TRBD and TRBJ reference segments. Only V-J combinations with frequency above 0.0001, covering 99.2% of repertoires, were analysed. A TCS score was defined as the ratio of F50 (clonal expansion) to E x V (chaos), with BLOSUM62-based TCRdist applied between CDR3 peptides within each V-J. Welch's t-statistics and random forest reduced 450 to 600 V-J features to 13, which were used in a naive Bayes classifier (R e1071). The similarity between thyroid and blood repertoires was quantified using the Morisita-Horn index. Using fastp trimming at Q25 and MiXCR clonotype assembly, TCRdb reanalyzed the public sequencing data and kept in-frame beta chains. Each entry merges the rows of one CDR3 protein and shows their most common DNA and genes. Here the V and J calls rest on TCRdb's processing, not on the authors' analysis. This sample lists 700,000 to 950,000 distinct CDR3 sequences; about a third were detected once. The ten most abundant clones make up 30% to 40% of the sample.

Stable Graves' hyperthyroidism was defined as the absence of progression to ophthalmopathy over 18 months of follow-up. Hyperthyroidism patients were newly diagnosed, had a disease duration of under 2 months, and were aged 18 to 65 years. Exclusion was applied to patients with uncontrolled infections, other autoimmune diseases, pregnancy or lactation. Diagnoses were established on the basis of clinical symptoms, serum thyroxine and TRAb, thyroid ultrasound, and orbital computed tomography. PBMCs were separated from roughly 9.6 ml of fresh peripheral blood using Ficoll-Paque density gradient centrifugation. Total RNA was extracted using Trizol reagent, and RNA quality was assessed on an Agilent 2100 Bioanalyzer. The CDR3 measures 14 amino acids from cysteine to phenylalanine. The retained sequence is limited to the CDR3, 42 bases, with the frame set at the first base. CDR1 is given as LNHDA and CDR2 as SQIVND, both from the germline V gene (reference sequence). V is trimmed back by 10 bases and J by 4 bases, and the junction contains 8 bases that no gene match accounts for.

This sample was taken from a study of T cells in Graves' hyperthyroidism and ophthalmopathy (dated by TCRdb to 2018 to 2020). As for the study more broadly: Peripheral blood samples were taken at initial diagnosis, before any treatment was given. In addition, the study compared T-cell repertoires in thyroid tissue and in blood from roughly six Graves' hyperthyroidism patients. The 95 to 100 discovery patients were randomly divided into training and test sets at a 7:3 ratio. The paper reports TCR Vbeta CDR3 sequencing of over 120 peripheral blood samples: 43 ophthalmopathy, some 80 hyperthyroidism and approximately 17 progressor patients. After blood sampling, hyperthyroidism patients were treated with methimazole at a starting dose of 30 mg daily, and ophthalmopathy patients were treated with high-dose intravenous methylprednisolone. A discovery cohort of about a hundred patients, roughly 43 with Graves' ophthalmopathy and 55 to 60 with stable Graves' hyperthyroidism, was used to find distinguishing TCR V-J signatures. Prospective prediction of ophthalmopathy was tested in an independent validation cohort of 18 to 20 hyperthyroidism patients and 15 to 17 patients who later progressed to ophthalmopathy.

The study at large found these results: Sample size was not statistically predetermined, and investigators were not blinded to group allocation. Ophthalmopathy was separated from stable hyperthyroidism by a 13 V-J signature model, with about 86% sensitivity and about 81% specificity obtained in cross-validation and 80%/75% obtained in testing. In validation, the model predicted progression to ophthalmopathy with over 65% sensitivity and about 73% specificity, a median of 6.5 months before onset. Most expanded thyroid clonotypes (frequency above 0.001) were also found in blood, which suggests that blood repertoires may mirror thyroid immune responses.

This receptor was identified in a woman aged 40 to 50 with Graves' hyperthyroidism. The rearrangement joined TRBV19 to TRBJ2-2; TRBD1 lines up with 8 middle nucleotides. Source material: blood. The CDR3 region has the sequence CATSGQGTTGELFF. Read as DNA, the sequence is TGTGCCACCTCCGGACAGGGCACCACCGGGGAGCTGTTTTTT.